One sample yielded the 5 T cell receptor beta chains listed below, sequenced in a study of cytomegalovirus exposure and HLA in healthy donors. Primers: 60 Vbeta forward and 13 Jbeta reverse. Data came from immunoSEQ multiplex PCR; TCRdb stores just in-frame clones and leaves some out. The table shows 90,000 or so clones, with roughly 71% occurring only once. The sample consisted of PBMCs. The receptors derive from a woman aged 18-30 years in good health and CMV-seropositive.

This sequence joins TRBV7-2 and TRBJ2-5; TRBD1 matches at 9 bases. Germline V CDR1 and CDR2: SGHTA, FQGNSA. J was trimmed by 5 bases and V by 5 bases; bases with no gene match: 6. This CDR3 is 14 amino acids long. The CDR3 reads CASSPVTGGETQYF. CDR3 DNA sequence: TGTGCCAGCAGCCCAGTGACAGGGGGGGAGACCCAGTACTTC.

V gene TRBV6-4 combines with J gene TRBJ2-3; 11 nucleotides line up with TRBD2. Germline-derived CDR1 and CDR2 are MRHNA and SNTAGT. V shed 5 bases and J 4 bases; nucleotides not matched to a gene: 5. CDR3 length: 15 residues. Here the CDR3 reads CASSRLAGTADTQYF. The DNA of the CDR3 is TGTGCCAGCAGTCGACTAGCGGGGACCGCAGATACGCAGTATTTT.

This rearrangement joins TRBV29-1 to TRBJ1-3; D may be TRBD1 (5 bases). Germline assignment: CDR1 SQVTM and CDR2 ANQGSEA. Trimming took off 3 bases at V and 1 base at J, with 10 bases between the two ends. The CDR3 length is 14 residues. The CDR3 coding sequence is TGCAGCGTTGACAGTAGGGGTTCTGGAAACACCATATATTTT. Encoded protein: CSVDSRGSGNTIYF.

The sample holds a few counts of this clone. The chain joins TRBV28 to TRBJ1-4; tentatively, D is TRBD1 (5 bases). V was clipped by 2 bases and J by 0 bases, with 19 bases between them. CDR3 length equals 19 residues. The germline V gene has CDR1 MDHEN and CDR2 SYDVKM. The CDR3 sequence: CASSLPLLGLIATNEKLFF. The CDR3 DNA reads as TGTGCCAGCAGTTTACCCCTCCTGGGGCTCATAGCAACTAATGAAAAACTGTTTTTT.

The CDR3, as DNA: TGTGCCAGCAGCCAGGGGGGTGGAGGTGGCCTGAGCGAGCAGTACTTC. Translated: CASSQGGGGGLSEQYF. This rearrangement joins TRBV4-2 to TRBJ2-7, with a tentative D call TRBD2 (6 bases). Germline V gene lookup returns CDR1 LGHNA and CDR2 YNFKEQ. This CDR3 region has 16 residues. V lost 3 bases and J 6 bases, leaving 21 bases between the germline ends.